Detailed here is one T cell receptor (beta chain). These data are taken from a study of T cell changes during pregnancy in multiple sclerosis. Germline lookup yields CDR1 SGHTS and CDR2 YDEGEE. V lost 1 base and J lost 4, with 11 bases in between. The CDR3 has 14 residues. Using immunoSEQ multiplex PCR, the repertoire was profiled, and TCRdb retains in-frame clones only, with some absent. The table has around 51,000 clones, 93% seen once. The starting material was peripheral blood, obtained in the second trimester of pregnancy. The origin of this receptor is a female donor with multiple sclerosis, enrolled in a pregnancy study. V gene TRBV5-8 combines with J gene TRBJ2-5, with D perhaps matching TRBD2 (5 bases). As DNA, the CDR3 is TGTGCCAGCAGCTTGAAACTAGTTATAGAGACCCAGTACTTC. It encodes CASSLKLVIETQYF.